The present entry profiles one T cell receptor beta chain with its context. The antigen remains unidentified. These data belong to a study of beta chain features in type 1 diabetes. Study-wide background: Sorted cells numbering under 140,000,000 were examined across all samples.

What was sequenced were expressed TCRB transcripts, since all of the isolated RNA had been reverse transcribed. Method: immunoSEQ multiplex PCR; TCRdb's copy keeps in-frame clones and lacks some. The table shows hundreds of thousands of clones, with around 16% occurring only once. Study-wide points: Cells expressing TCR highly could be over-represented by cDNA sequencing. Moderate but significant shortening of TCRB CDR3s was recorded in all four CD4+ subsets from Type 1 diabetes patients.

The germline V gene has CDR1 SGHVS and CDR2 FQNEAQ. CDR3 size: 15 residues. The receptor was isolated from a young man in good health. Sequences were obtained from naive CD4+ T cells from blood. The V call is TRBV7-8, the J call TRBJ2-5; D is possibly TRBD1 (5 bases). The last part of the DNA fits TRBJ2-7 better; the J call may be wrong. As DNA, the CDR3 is TGTGCCAGCAGCTTAGCCCAGGGTTCAGCCTACGAGCAGTACTTC. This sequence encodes CASSLAQGSAYEQYF.